This TCR beta chain appears in the sequencing data of a study of identifying expanded T cells in peripheral blood. This CDR3 is 13 amino acids long. The V gene lost 8 bases and the J gene lost 0 bases, with 7 bases spanning the gap. Germline CDR1 and CDR2: SGHAT and FQNNGV. Sequencing was performed with immunoSEQ multiplex PCR; in TCRdb, only in-frame clones are kept and a portion is missing. The repertoire includes around 60,000 clones, roughly four fifths of them detected once, and about 19% sits in the top ten. In its sample, this clone is medium-sized. The sequence was obtained from a person aged 18-69 years in good health. The chain recombines TRBV11-2 with TRBJ2-2; no reliable D call. What was sequenced was blood. The CDR3 protein is CASVVANTGELFF. In DNA form, the CDR3 reads TGTGCCAGCGTTGTCGCGAACACCGGGGAGCTGTTTTTT.